The rows below give T cell receptor beta chains drawn from one sample of a study of monozygotic twins with inflammatory bowel disease. TCRdb re-called the 5' RACE reads and catalogs CDR3 proteins one per entry, DNA excluded. This specimen shows about 440,000 distinct CDR3 sequences; the ten leading clones hold roughly 2.2%. Sequencing was performed on blood. These receptors were collected from a human donor with ulcerative colitis or Crohn's disease, or a healthy co-twin of an affected twin (not recorded which). The CDR3 runs from the conserved cysteine through the conserved F or W.

CDR3 protein: CASSEGAGDGETQYF
J gene: TRBJ2-5
V gene: TRBV10-2

CDR3 protein: CASGNPGPAPGEQFF
J gene: TRBJ2-1
V gene: TRBV6-2/TRBV6-3

CDR3 protein: CASTRGNGGEQFF
J gene: TRBJ2-1
V gene: TRBV10-2

CDR3 protein: CATSDVNAGELFF
J gene: TRBJ2-2
V gene: TRBV24-1

CDR3 protein: CSVSLTSYEQYF
J gene: TRBJ2-7
V gene: TRBV20-1

CDR3 protein: CASSVGLAGGYEQYF
J gene: TRBJ2-7
V gene: TRBV7-2

CDR3 protein: CASSPPAVQAYEAFF
J gene: TRBJ1-1
V gene: TRBV7-9

CDR3 protein: CAWTPEYLNEQFF
J gene: TRBJ2-1
V gene: TRBV30

CDR3 protein: CASSVSVGAGYEQYF
J gene: TRBJ2-7
V gene: TRBV9

CDR3 protein: CASSPTGGYQPQHF
J gene: TRBJ1-5
V gene: TRBV12-3/TRBV12-4

CDR3 protein: CASSLLRTGEAFF
J gene: TRBJ1-1
V gene: TRBV7-2